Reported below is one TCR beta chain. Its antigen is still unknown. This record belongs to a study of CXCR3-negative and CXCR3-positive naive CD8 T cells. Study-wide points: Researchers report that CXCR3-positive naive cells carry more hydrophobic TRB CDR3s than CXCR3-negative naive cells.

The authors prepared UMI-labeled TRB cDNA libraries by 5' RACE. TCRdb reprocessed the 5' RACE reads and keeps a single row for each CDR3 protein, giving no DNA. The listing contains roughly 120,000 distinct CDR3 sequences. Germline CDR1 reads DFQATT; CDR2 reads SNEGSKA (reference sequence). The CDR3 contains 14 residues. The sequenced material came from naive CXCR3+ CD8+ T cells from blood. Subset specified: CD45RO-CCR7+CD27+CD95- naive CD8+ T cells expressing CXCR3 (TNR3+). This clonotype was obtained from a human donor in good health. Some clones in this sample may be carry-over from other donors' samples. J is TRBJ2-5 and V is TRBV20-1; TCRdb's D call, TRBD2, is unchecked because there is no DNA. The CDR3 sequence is CSAQDLNYQETQYF.